The rows below give T cell receptor beta chains drawn from one sample of a study of T-cell memory formation after mild COVID-19. A single record per CDR3 protein comes from TCRdb applying MiXCR to the 5' RACE reads. The data show approximately 250,000 distinct CDR3 sequences, around 16% seen once. The source material was PBMCs or a T cell subset sorted from them (not recorded which). The origin of the receptors is a man aged 18-30 years who had mild COVID-19 (a few samples of this study predate the infection). Cell type and time point are not known. Each CDR3 is given with its conserved first and last residue. A D gene is named only where the DNA matches it firmly. Only part of the rows carry a size: once, few, many, or a class if the clone is expanded.

V gene: TRBV7-8; D gene: .; clone size: many; J gene: TRBJ2-7; CDR3 protein: CASSLGWGRGAHEQYF; CDR3 DNA: TGTGCCAGCAGCCTAGGATGGGGTCGAGGAGCCCACGAGCAGTACTTC
V gene: TRBV7-9; D gene: .; clone size: .; J gene: TRBJ1-1; CDR3 protein: CASSFGQRKTEAFF; CDR3 DNA: TGTGCCAGCAGCTTCGGCCAGCGGAAAACTGAAGCTTTCTTT
V gene: TRBV7-2; D gene: .; clone size: few; J gene: TRBJ2-1; CDR3 protein: CASSLYVSEQFF; CDR3 DNA: TGTGCCAGCAGCTTATACGTCAGTGAGCAGTTCTTC
V gene: TRBV12-3/TRBV12-4; D gene: .; clone size: many; J gene: TRBJ2-2; CDR3 protein: CASLWGGELFF; CDR3 DNA: TGTGCCAGCCTGTGGGGCGGGGAGCTGTTTTTT
V gene: TRBV4-2; D gene: TRBD2; clone size: .; J gene: TRBJ2-1; CDR3 protein: CASSQELAGGYNEQFF; CDR3 DNA: TGTGCCAGCAGCCAAGAACTAGCGGGGGGTTACAATGAGCAGTTCTTC
V gene: TRBV24-1; D gene: .; clone size: few; J gene: TRBJ2-1; CDR3 protein: CATSDYDDNEQFF; CDR3 DNA: TGTGCCACCAGTGACTACGACGACAATGAGCAGTTCTTC
V gene: TRBV11-2; D gene: .; clone size: few; J gene: TRBJ2-5; CDR3 protein: CASRDTAGTKETQYF; CDR3 DNA: TGTGCCAGCAGAGATACCGCCGGGACCAAAGAGACCCAGTACTTC
V gene: TRBV7-2; D gene: .; clone size: many; J gene: TRBJ2-1; CDR3 protein: CASSHIGIWLNEQFF; CDR3 DNA: TGTGCCAGCAGCCACATCGGAATCTGGCTGAATGAGCAGTTCTTC
V gene: TRBV6-6; D gene: .; clone size: .; J gene: TRBJ1-1; CDR3 protein: CASSYGTVSTEAFF; CDR3 DNA: TGTGCCAGCAGTTACGGTACTGTCAGCACTGAAGCTTTCTTT
V gene: TRBV4-2; D gene: TRBD1; clone size: .; J gene: TRBJ1-1; CDR3 protein: CASSQVGTDVITEAFF; CDR3 DNA: TGTGCCAGCAGCCAAGTCGGGACAGATGTGATCACTGAAGCTTTCTTT
V gene: TRBV24-1; D gene: .; clone size: .; J gene: TRBJ1-1; CDR3 protein: CATSDARLPEAFF; CDR3 DNA: TGTGCCACCAGTGACGCCCGGCTCCCTGAAGCTTTCTTT
V gene: TRBV29-1; D gene: .; clone size: .; J gene: TRBJ1-5; CDR3 protein: CSVGDTVNQPQHF; CDR3 DNA: TGCAGCGTTGGGGATACGGTCAATCAGCCCCAGCATTTT
V gene: TRBV20-1; D gene: TRBD2; clone size: few; J gene: TRBJ2-3; CDR3 protein: CSVSGLAGAGRTDTQYF; CDR3 DNA: TGCAGTGTCTCAGGACTAGCGGGGGCCGGACGCACAGATACGCAGTATTTT
V gene: TRBV24-1; D gene: TRBD2; clone size: few; J gene: TRBJ2-5; CDR3 protein: CATSDPGAGRETQYF; CDR3 DNA: TGTGCCACCAGTGATCCGGGAGCGGGAAGAGAGACCCAGTACTTC
V gene: TRBV5-1; D gene: TRBD1; clone size: .; J gene: TRBJ2-1; CDR3 protein: CASSLDRGFSHEQFF; CDR3 DNA: TGCGCCAGCAGCTTGGACAGGGGATTTTCCCATGAGCAGTTCTTC
V gene: TRBV12-3/TRBV12-4; D gene: TRBD1; clone size: .; J gene: TRBJ1-1; CDR3 protein: CASSRDRGTEAFF; CDR3 DNA: TGTGCCAGCAGTCGGGACAGGGGCACTGAAGCTTTCTTT
V gene: TRBV18; D gene: .; clone size: .; J gene: TRBJ1-1; CDR3 protein: CASSPIVSTEHLNTEAFF; CDR3 DNA: TGTGCCAGCTCACCAATCGTGTCGACAGAACACTTGAACACTGAAGCTTTCTTT
V gene: TRBV7-2; D gene: TRBD2; clone size: many; J gene: TRBJ2-3; CDR3 protein: CASSSGLAIDTQYF; CDR3 DNA: TGTGCCAGCAGCTCCGGACTAGCGATAGATACGCAGTATTTT
V gene: TRBV2; D gene: .; clone size: .; J gene: TRBJ1-5; CDR3 protein: CASGPDSPDQPQHF; CDR3 DNA: TGTGCCAGCGGACCCGACAGCCCCGATCAGCCCCAGCATTTT
V gene: TRBV7-2; D gene: .; clone size: .; J gene: TRBJ1-5; CDR3 protein: CASSSLQQPQHF; CDR3 DNA: TGTGCCAGCAGCTCGCTACAGCAGCCCCAGCATTTT
V gene: TRBV7-9; D gene: TRBD1; clone size: few; J gene: TRBJ2-1; CDR3 protein: CASSLVVGSGGARSNEQFF; CDR3 DNA: TGTGCCAGCAGCTTAGTTGTCGGGTCAGGGGGCGCAAGGTCGAATGAGCAGTTCTTC
V gene: TRBV7-2; D gene: .; clone size: .; J gene: TRBJ1-1; CDR3 protein: CASSLEGSGRMNTEAFF; CDR3 DNA: TGTGCCAGCAGCTTAGAAGGGTCAGGAAGGATGAACACTGAAGCTTTCTTT
V gene: TRBV7-6; D gene: TRBD2; clone size: few; J gene: TRBJ2-1; CDR3 protein: CASLAGGSPAEQFF; CDR3 DNA: TGTGCCAGCTTGGCGGGGGGCTCTCCCGCCGAGCAGTTCTTC
V gene: TRBV27; D gene: .; clone size: few; J gene: TRBJ2-3; CDR3 protein: CASRWAGAADTQYF; CDR3 DNA: TGTGCCAGCAGATGGGCAGGGGCGGCAGATACGCAGTATTTT
V gene: TRBV7-2; D gene: TRBD1; clone size: .; J gene: TRBJ1-5; CDR3 protein: CASSLQGASGNQPQHF; CDR3 DNA: TGTGCCAGCAGCTTACAGGGGGCTAGCGGCAATCAGCCCCAGCATTTT
V gene: TRBV20-1; D gene: .; clone size: many; J gene: TRBJ1-3; CDR3 protein: CSARQGGNTIYF; CDR3 DNA: TGCAGTGCTAGACAGGGGGGAAACACCATATATTTT
V gene: TRBV9; D gene: .; clone size: once; J gene: TRBJ1-1; CDR3 protein: CASSVLDSMNTEAFF; CDR3 DNA: TGTGCCAGCAGCGTTCTGGACAGTATGAACACTGAAGCTTTCTTT
V gene: TRBV3-1; D gene: .; clone size: few; J gene: TRBJ1-2; CDR3 protein: CASSLDTSTYGYTF; CDR3 DNA: TGTGCCAGCAGCCTGGACACCTCAACCTATGGCTACACCTTC
V gene: TRBV11-2; D gene: TRBD2; clone size: .; J gene: TRBJ2-5; CDR3 protein: CASSLAWGGRRETQYF; CDR3 DNA: TGTGCCAGCAGCTTAGCTTGGGGGGGAAGACGGGAGACCCAGTACTTC
V gene: TRBV24-1; D gene: TRBD1; clone size: few; J gene: TRBJ1-5; CDR3 protein: CATKLGQGPQPQHF; CDR3 DNA: TGTGCCACCAAATTGGGACAGGGACCTCAGCCCCAGCATTTT
V gene: TRBV5-4; D gene: TRBD1; clone size: few; J gene: TRBJ1-1; CDR3 protein: CASSGGSQGARGNTEAFF; CDR3 DNA: TGTGCCAGCAGCGGAGGTTCACAGGGGGCGCGTGGAAACACTGAAGCTTTCTTT
V gene: TRBV7-3; D gene: TRBD2; clone size: few; J gene: TRBJ2-2; CDR3 protein: CASSSGTSGGGELFF; CDR3 DNA: TGTGCCAGCAGCTCCGGGACTAGCGGGGGCGGGGAGCTGTTTTTT
V gene: TRBV7-6; D gene: .; clone size: few; J gene: TRBJ2-7; CDR3 protein: CASSSRAGSYEQYF; CDR3 DNA: TGTGCCAGCAGCTCCCGGGCTGGGAGCTACGAGCAGTACTTC
V gene: TRBV6-2/TRBV6-3; D gene: .; clone size: .; J gene: TRBJ2-7; CDR3 protein: CASSSEFYEQYF; CDR3 DNA: TGTGCCAGCAGTTCAGAATTCTACGAGCAGTACTTC
V gene: TRBV9; D gene: TRBD1; clone size: .; J gene: TRBJ2-1; CDR3 protein: CASSVTSGGPYEQFF; CDR3 DNA: TGTGCCAGCAGCGTCACCTCAGGGGGCCCATATGAGCAGTTCTTC
V gene: TRBV28; D gene: TRBD1; clone size: many; J gene: TRBJ2-3; CDR3 protein: CASSLQGAGWDTQYF; CDR3 DNA: TGTGCCAGCAGTTTGCAGGGGGCGGGATGGGATACGCAGTATTTT
V gene: TRBV12-3/TRBV12-4; D gene: TRBD1; clone size: .; J gene: TRBJ1-6; CDR3 protein: CASSHDRGGSPLHF; CDR3 DNA: TGTGCCAGCAGTCACGACAGGGGAGGATCACCCCTCCACTTT
V gene: TRBV18; D gene: .; clone size: .; J gene: TRBJ2-3; CDR3 protein: CASSPRTSTDTQYF; CDR3 DNA: TGTGCCAGCTCACCAAGGACTAGCACAGATACGCAGTATTTT